The present entry profiles one T cell receptor beta chain with its context. There are many counts of this clonotype. No much larger clonotype is one base removed from it; base qualities were not supplied. Relative to germline, V is 5 bases shorter and J is 4 bases shorter, with 5 bases between their ends. From the cysteine up to the phenylalanine, the CDR3 has a length of 12 residues. Only the CDR3 DNA stays, 36 bases, in frame from base 1. CDR1 MNHEY and CDR2 SVGEGT are derived from the germline V gene. This sample was taken from a study of Japanese encephalitis immunity and Zika vaccine responses (dated by TCRdb to about 2021). With regard to the full study: Each included participant got alum-adjuvanted ZPIV three times, at weeks 0, 4 and 28, with every dose being 5.0 ug. Two to three months ahead of the first ZPIV dose, approximately 13 participants were given JEV vaccine (IXIARO) as a two-dose regimen with the doses 28 days apart. One dose of YFV vaccine (YF-VAX) was administered before ZPIV to roughly 12 participants, and fewer than 10 participants were flavivirus-naive. Over 5 representative participants per pre-vaccination group were picked for TCR sequencing, using samples from week 52 and from week 0, the point after pre-vaccination but before ZPIV. TCR repertoires were also analyzed from a few flavivirus-naive individuals at weeks 2, 6 and 52 after starting ZPIV vaccination. The stimulations used peptide pools from ZIKV structural proteins divided into flavivirus-conserved and non-conserved sets, or JEV or YFV peptides that matched the pre-vaccination. The ZIKV peptides, 15-mers that overlapped by 11 residues, were chosen for containing NetMHCpan/NetMHCII-predicted epitopes with affinity below 50 nM. The study examined whether earlier vaccination against Japanese encephalitis virus (JEV) or yellow fever virus (YFV) influenced CD4 T cell responses to the Zika vaccine.

PBMCs were labeled with CellTrace CFSE and were cultured for 5 to 6 days in RPMI containing approximately 8.5% human serum plus peptide pools at approximately 0.94 ug/mL each. Unfixed proliferating CD4 T cells were sorted on a BD FACSAria as live CD56-CD19-CD16-CD3+CD4+ CFSE-low cells. The enrolled adults were healthy, and microneutralization screening showed them to be seronegative for ZIKV, JEV, YFV, DENV and WNV. The samples were taken from a phase 1, double-blinded, randomized, placebo-controlled trial testing an alum-adjuvanted Zika purified-inactivated virus (ZPIV) vaccine. Peripheral blood mononuclear cells were isolated using a standard procedure and kept frozen in liquid nitrogen until needed. Overall study results and their limits: The analysis was restricted to a subset of trial participants with three doses and adequate samples, and the entire vaccinated cohort was not analyzed. The samples grouped by participant and showed no similarity across individuals, which suggests that no public TCRs were detected. The individual peptides behind the cross-reactive responses were not identified because limits on sample size made peptide-pool deconvolution impossible. After ZPIV, repertoire richness of CD4 T cells responding to conserved ZIKV epitopes significantly decreased in JEV-pre-vaccinated donors. Only a few individuals showed CD8 T cell responses to the ZIKV peptide pools, and those responses were of very low magnitude. JEV-pre-vaccinated donors showed higher repertoire similarity across time-points and stimulations than YFV-pre-vaccinated donors, indicating more clonotypes common to ZIKV and JEV stimulation.

Libraries were prepared through 5' RACE. TCRbeta libraries were pooled in proportion to their sorted cell numbers before sequencing. Total RNA was extracted from sorted cells with RNAzol RT, and cDNA was synthesized with an oligo(dT) primer and a template-switching oligo. The TCRbeta V-CDR3-J region was amplified by PCR with Kapa HiFi between a SMARTer oligo primer and a TCRbeta constant-region primer. A second PCR added Illumina adaptors and sample-specific index barcodes, with HighPrep bead cleanup and Bioanalyzer confirmation of a roughly 650 bp band. The libraries were sequenced on an Illumina MiSeq using 2x151 bp paired-end reads. The published analysis was carried out like this. An in-house Java program demultiplexed the reads, and MiXCR assigned TCRbeta annotations and counted clonotypes. To assess repertoire overlap, Morisita-Horn indices from the R package vegan were used, along with UPGMA clustering and Circos plots of recurring clonotypes. Shannon diversity and richness were normalized to the highest possible value given the input cell numbers, yielding values from 0 to 1. CDR3beta sequences were aligned using MUSCLE, distances were calculated using SeqinR, and multidimensional scaling was plotted in R. The public reads were run again by TCRdb, first through fastp at Q25 and then through MiXCR, and only productive beta chains were kept. Entries are consolidated by CDR3 protein sequence, retaining the most common genes and DNA. TCRdb's processing, not the authors' own work, is the source of the V and J calls. The sample contains around 680 distinct CDR3 sequences, less than 4.5% of them found a single time. 20% to 25% of the sample rests with the top ten.

The sequencing used antigen-activated CD4+ T cells from blood, cultured, collected during a Zika inactivated vaccine study. This receptor was identified in an adult woman who received an inactivated Zika virus vaccine. Rearrangement joined TRBV6-2 or TRBV6-3 to TRBJ1-4; a confident D gene designation cannot be given. The CDR3 here reads CASSPFNEKLFF. The DNA is TGTGCCAGCAGTCCCTTTAATGAAAAACTGTTTTTT.